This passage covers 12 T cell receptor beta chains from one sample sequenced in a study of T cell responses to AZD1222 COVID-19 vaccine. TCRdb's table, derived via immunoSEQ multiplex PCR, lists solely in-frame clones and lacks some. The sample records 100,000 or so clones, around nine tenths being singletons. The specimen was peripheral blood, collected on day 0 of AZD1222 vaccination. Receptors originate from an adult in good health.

For the CDR3, the DNA is TGTGCCAGCCTACCCGGCCCTACAGGGCGGGAGACCCAGTACTTC. This codes for CASLPGPTGRETQYF. The chain has TRBV2 and TRBJ2-5, with D tentatively TRBD1 (6 bases). CDR1 is SNHLY and CDR2 is FYNNEI in the germline V gene. V dropped 8 bases and J dropped 5 bases, with 21 bases sitting between them. The CDR3 is 15 residues long.

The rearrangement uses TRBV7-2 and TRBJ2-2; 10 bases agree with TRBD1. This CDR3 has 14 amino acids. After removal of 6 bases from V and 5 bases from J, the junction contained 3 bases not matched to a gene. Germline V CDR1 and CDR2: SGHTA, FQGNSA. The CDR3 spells CASSGTGATGELFF. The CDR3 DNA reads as TGTGCCAGCAGTGGGACAGGGGCGACCGGGGAGCTGTTTTTT.

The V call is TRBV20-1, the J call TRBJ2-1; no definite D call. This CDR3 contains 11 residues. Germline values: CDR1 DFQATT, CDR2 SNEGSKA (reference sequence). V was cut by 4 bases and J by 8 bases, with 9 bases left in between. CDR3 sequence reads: CSATPLDEQFF. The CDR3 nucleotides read TGCAGTGCTACCCCGTTGGATGAGCAGTTCTTC.

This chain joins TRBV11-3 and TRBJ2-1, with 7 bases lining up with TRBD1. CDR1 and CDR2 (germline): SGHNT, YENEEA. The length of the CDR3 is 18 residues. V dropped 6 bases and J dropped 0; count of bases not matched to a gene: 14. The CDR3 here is CASSPKWTGQSSYNEQFF. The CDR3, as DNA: TGTGCCAGCAGTCCTAAATGGACGGGACAGAGCTCCTACAATGAGCAGTTCTTC.

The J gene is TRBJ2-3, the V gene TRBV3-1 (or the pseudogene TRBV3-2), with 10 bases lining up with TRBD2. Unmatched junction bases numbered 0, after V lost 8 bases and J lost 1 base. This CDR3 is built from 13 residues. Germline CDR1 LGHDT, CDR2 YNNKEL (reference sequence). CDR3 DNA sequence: TGTGCCAGCCTAGCGGGGGGCACAGATACGCAGTATTTT. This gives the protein CASLAGGTDTQYF.

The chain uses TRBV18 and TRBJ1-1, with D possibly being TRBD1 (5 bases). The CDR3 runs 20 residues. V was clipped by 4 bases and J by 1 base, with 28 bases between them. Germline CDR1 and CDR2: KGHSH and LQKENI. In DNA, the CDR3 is TGTGCCAGCTCACTCCAATTCTCTCGGGACGGAGGAATCAAGAACACTGAAGCTTTCTTT. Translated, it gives CASSLQFSRDGGIKNTEAFF.

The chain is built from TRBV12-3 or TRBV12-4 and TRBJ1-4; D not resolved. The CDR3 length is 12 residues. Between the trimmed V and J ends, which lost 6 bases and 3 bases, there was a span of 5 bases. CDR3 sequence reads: CASSFSNEKLFF. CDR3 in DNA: TGTGCCAGCAGCTTCTCTAATGAAAAACTGTTTTTT.

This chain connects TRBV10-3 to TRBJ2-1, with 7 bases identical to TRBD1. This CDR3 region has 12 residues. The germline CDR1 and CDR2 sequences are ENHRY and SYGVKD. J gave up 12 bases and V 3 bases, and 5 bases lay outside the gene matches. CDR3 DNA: TGTGCCATCAGTGATCCTGACAGGGTGCAGTTCTTC. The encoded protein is CAISDPDRVQFF.

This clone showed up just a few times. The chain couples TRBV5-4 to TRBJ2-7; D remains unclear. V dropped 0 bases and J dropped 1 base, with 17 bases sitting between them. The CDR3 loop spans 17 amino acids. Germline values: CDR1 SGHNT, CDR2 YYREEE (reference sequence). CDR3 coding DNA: TGTGCCAGCAGCTTGGCACGGGCAGGCGAAGGGTCCTACGAGCAGTACTTC. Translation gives CASSLARAGEGSYEQYF.

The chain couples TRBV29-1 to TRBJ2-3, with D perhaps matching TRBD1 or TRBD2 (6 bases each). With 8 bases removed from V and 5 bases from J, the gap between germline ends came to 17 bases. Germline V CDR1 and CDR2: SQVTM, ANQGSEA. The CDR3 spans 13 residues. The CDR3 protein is CSHRGGLGDTQYF. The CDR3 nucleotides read TGCAGCCACAGAGGGGGGCTGGGAGATACGCAGTATTTT.

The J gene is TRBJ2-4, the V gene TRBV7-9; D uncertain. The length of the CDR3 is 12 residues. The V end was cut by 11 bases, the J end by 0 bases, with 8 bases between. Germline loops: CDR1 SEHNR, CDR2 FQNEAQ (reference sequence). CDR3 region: CAVQLAKNIQYF. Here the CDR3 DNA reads TGTGCCGTCCAATTAGCCAAAAACATTCAGTACTTC.

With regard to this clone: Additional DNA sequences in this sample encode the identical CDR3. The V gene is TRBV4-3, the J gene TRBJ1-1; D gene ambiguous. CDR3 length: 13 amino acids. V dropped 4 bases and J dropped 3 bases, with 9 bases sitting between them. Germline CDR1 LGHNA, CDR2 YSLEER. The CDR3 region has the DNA TGCGCCAGCAGCCTGAGATTGGACACTGAAGCTTTCTTT. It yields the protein CASSLRLDTEAFF.